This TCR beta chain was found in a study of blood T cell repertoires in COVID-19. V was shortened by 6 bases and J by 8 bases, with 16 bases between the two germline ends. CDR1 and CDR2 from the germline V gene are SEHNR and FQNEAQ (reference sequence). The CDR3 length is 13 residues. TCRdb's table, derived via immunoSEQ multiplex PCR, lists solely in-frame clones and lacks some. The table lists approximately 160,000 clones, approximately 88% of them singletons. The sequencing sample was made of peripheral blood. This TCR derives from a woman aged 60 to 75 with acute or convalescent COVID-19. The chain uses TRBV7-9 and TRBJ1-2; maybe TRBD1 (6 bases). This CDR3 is CASRSTGPGGYTF. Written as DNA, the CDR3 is TGTGCCAGCAGGAGCACAGGGCCGGGGGGCTACACCTTC.